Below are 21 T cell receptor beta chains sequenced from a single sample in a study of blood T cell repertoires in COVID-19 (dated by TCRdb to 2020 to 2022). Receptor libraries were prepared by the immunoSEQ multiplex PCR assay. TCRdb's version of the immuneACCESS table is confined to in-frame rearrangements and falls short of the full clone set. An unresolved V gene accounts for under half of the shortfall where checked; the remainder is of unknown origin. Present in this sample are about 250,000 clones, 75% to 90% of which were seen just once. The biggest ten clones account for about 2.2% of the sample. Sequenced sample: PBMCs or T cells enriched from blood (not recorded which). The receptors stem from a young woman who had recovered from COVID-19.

DNA for the CDR3: TGTGCCAGCACCCGAGGGGGAGTGAACACTGAAGCTTTCTTT. Amino acid sequence: CASTRGGVNTEAFF. The chain has TRBV28 and TRBJ1-1; maybe TRBD1 (6 bases). Trimming took off 7 bases at V and 0 bases at J, with 12 bases between the two ends. The CDR3 runs to 14 residues. Germline lookup yields CDR1 MDHEN and CDR2 SYDVKM.

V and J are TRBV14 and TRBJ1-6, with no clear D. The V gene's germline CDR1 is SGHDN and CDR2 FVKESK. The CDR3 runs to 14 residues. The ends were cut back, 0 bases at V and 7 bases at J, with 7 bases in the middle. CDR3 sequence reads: CASSQESGNSPLHF. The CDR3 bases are TGTGCCAGCAGCCAAGAGTCGGGGAATTCACCCCTCCACTTT.

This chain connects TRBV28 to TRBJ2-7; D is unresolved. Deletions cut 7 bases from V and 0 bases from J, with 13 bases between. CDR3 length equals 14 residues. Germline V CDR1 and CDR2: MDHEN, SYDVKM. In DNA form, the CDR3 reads TGTGCCAGCACCCCCAACGGTAACTCCTACGAGCAGTACTTC. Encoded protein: CASTPNGNSYEQYF.

CDR3 amino acids: CAGKGASNQPQHF. The CDR3 DNA reads TGCGCCGGTAAGGGGGCAAGCAATCAGCCCCAGCATTTT. This chain joins TRBV4-1 and TRBJ1-5; 7 positions agree with TRBD1. The CDR3 runs to 13 residues. Trimming cost V 11 bases and J 1 base; bases outside gene matches: 5. Germline V gives CDR1 MGHRA, CDR2 YSYEKL.

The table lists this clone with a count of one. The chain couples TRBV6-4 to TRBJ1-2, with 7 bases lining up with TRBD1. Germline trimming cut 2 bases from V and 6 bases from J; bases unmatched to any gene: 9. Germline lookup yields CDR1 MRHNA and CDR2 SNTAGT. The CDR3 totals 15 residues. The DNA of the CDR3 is TGTGCCAGCAGTGACAAAGACAGGGTGCGTCATGGCTACACCTTC. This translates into CASSDKDRVRHGYTF.

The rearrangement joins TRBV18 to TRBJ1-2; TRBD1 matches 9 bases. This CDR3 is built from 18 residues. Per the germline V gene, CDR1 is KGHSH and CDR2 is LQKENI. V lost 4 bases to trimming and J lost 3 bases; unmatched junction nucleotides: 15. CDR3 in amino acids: CASSLSLLQGALDYGYTF. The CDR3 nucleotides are TGTGCCAGCTCACTCTCACTTTTACAGGGGGCTCTGGACTATGGCTACACCTTC.

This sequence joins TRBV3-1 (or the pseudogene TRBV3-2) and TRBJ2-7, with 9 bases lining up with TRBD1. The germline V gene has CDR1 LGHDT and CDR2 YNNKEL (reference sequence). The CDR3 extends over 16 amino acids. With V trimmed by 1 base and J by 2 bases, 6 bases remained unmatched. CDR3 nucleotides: TGTGCCAGCAGCCAAGGAGGGACAGGGAGGACCTACGAGCAGTACTTC. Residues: CASSQGGTGRTYEQYF.

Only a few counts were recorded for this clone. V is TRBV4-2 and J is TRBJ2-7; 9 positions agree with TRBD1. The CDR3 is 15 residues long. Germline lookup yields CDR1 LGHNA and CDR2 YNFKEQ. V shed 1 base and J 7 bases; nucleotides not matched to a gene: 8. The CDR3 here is CASSQGTGESSEQYF. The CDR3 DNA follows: TGTGCCAGCAGCCAAGGGACAGGGGAGAGTTCTGAGCAGTACTTC.

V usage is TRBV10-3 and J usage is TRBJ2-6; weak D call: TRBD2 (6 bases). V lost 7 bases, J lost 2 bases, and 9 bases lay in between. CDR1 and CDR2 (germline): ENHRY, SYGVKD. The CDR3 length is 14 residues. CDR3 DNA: TGTGCCATCATCGGCGGGGCTGGGGCCAACGTCCTGACTTTC. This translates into CAIIGGAGANVLTF.

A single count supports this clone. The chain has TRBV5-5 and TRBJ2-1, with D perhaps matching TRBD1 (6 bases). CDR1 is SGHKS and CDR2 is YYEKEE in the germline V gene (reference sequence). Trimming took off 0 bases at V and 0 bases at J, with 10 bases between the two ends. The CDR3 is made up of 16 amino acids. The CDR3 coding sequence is TGTGCCAGCAGCTTGGTGGGGGCGCGCTCCTACAATGAGCAGTTCTTC. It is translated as CASSLVGARSYNEQFF.

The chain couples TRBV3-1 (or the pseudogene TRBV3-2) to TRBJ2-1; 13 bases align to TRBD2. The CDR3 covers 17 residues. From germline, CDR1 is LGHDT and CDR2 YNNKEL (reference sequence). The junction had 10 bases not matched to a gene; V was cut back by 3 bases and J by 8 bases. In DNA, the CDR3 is TGTGCCAGCAGCCATTATACTAGCGGGGGGGCCAGGGATGAGCAGTTCTTC. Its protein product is CASSHYTSGGARDEQFF.

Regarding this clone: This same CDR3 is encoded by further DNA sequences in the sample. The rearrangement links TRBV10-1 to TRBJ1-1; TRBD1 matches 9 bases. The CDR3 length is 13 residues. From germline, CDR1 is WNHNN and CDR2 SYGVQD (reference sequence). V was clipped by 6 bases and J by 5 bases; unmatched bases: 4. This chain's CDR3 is CASSRDRDTEAFF. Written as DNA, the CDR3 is TGCGCCAGCAGCCGGGACAGGGATACTGAAGCTTTCTTT.

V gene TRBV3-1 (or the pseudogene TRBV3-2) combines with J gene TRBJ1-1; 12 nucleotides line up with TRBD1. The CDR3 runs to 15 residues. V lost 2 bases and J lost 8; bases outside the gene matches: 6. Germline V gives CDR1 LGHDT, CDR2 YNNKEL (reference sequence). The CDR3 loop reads CASSQPGQGALEAFF. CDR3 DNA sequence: TGTGCCAGCAGCCAACCGGGACAGGGGGCTTTGGAAGCTTTCTTT.

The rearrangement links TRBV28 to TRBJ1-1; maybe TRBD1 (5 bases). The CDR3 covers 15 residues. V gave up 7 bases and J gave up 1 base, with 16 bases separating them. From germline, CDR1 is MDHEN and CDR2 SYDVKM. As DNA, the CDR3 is TGTGCCAGCACCCGGTGGGGCAGGGCGAACACTGAAGCTTTCTTT. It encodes CASTRWGRANTEAFF.

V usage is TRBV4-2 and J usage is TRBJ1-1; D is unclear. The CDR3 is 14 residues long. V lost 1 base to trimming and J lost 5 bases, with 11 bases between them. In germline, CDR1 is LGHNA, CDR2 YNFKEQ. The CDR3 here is CASSQGGMATEAFF. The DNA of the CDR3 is TGTGCCAGCAGCCAAGGAGGGATGGCGACTGAAGCTTTCTTT.

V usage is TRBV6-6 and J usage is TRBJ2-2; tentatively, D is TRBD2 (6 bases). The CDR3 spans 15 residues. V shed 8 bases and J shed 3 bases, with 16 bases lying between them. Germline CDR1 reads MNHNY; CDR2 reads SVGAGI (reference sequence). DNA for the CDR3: TGTGCCAGCGATGGGGAGGATCTGGACACCGGGGAGCTGTTTTTT. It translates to CASDGEDLDTGELFF.

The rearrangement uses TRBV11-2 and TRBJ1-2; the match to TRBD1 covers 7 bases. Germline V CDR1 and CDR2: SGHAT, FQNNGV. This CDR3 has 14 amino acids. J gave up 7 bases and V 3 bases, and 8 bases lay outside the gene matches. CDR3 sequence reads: CASSFLEQGVGYTF. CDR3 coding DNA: TGTGCCAGCAGCTTTCTTGAGCAGGGGGTTGGCTACACCTTC.

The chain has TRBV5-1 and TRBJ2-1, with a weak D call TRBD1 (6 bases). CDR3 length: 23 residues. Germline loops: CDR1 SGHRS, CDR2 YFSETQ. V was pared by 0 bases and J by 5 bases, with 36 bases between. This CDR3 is CASSLAVSIGQTLERSQNNEQFF. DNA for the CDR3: TGCGCCAGCAGCTTGGCCGTAAGCATTGGACAGACACTAGAGAGATCACAGAACAATGAGCAGTTCTTC. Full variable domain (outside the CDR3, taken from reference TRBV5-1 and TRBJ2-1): KAGVTQTPRYLIKTRGQQVTLSCSPISGHRSVSWYQQTPGQGLQFLFEYFSETQRNKGNFPGRFSGRQFSNSRSEMNVSTLELGDSALYLCASSLAVSIGQTLERSQNNEQFFGPGTRLTVL.

The CDR3 region is CASSYLRGGQETQYF. In DNA form, the CDR3 reads TGTGCCAGCAGTTATCTACGCGGGGGGCAAGAGACCCAGTACTTC. J is TRBJ2-5 and V is TRBV27; 8 nucleotides align to TRBD2. Germline CDR1 is MNHEY and CDR2 is SMNVEV (reference sequence). V gave up 4 bases and J gave up 2 bases; unmatched junction bases: 6. The CDR3 runs to 15 residues.

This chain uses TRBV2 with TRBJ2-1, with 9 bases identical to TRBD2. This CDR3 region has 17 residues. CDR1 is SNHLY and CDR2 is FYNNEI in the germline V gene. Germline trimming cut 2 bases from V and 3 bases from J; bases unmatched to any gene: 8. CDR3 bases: TGTGCCAGCAGTGAAAGCCACCTAGCGGGAAACTACAATGAGCAGTTCTTC. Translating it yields CASSESHLAGNYNEQFF.

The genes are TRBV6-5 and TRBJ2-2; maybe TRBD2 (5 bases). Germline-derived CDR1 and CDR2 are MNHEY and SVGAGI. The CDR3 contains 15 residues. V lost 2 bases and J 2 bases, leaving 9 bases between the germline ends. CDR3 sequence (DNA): TGTGCCAGCAGTTACGGGAGATCAAACACCGGGGAGCTGTTTTTT. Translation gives CASSYGRSNTGELFF.